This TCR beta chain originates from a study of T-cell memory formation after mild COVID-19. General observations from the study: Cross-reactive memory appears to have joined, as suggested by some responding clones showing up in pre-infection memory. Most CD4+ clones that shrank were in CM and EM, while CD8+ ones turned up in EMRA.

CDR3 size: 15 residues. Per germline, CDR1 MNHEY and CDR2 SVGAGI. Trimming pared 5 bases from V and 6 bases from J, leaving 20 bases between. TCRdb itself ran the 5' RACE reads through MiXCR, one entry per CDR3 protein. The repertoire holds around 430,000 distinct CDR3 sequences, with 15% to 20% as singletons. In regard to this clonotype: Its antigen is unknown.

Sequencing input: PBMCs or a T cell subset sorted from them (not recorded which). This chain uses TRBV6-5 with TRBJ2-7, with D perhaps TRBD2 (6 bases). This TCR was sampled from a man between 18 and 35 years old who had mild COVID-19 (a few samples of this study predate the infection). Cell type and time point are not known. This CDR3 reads CASSPQPGVLSEQYV. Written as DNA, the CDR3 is TGTGCCAGCAGTCCCCAACCGGGGGTCCTCTCCGAGCAGTACGTC.